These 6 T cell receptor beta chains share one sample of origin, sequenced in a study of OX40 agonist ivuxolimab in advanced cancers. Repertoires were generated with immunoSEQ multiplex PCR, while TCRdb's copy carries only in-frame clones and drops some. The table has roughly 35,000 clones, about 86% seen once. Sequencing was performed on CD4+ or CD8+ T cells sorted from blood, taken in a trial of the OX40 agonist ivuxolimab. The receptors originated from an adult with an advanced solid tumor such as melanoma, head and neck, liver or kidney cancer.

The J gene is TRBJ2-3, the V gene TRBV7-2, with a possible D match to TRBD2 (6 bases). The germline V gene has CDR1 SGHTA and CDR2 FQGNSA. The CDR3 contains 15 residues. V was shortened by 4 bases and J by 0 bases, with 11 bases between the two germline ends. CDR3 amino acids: CASSSEGSSTDTQYF. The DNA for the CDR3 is TGTGCCAGCAGCTCGGAGGGGTCTAGCACAGATACGCAGTATTTT.

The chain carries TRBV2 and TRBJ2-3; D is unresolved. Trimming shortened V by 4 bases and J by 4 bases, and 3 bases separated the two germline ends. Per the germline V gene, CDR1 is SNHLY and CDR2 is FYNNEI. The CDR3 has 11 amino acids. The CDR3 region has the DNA TGTGCCAGCAGTGCGGCAGATACGCAGTATTTT. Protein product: CASSAADTQYF.

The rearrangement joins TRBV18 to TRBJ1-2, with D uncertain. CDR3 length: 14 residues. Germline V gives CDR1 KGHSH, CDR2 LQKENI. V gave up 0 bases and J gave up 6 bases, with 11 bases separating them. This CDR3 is CASSPPSGRHGYTF. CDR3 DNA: TGTGCCAGCTCACCACCTTCCGGCCGCCATGGCTACACCTTC.

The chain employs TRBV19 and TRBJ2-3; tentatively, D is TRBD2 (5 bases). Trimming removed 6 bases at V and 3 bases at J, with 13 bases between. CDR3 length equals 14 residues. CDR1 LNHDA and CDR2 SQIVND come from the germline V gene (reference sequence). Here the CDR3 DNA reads TGTGCCAGTAGAGAGCCGGGGATGACAGATACGCAGTATTTT. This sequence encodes CASREPGMTDTQYF.

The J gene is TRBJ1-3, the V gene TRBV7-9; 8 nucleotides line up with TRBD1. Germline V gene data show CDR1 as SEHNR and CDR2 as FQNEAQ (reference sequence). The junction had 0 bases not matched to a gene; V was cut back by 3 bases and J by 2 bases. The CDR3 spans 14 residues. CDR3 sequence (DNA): TGTGCCAGCAGCTTGACAGGGGCTGGAAACACCATATATTTT. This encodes CASSLTGAGNTIYF.

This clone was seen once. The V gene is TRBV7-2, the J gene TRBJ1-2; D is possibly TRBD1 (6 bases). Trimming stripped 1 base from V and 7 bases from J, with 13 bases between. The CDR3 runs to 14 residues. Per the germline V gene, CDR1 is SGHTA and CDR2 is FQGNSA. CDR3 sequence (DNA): TGTGCCAGCAGCTTAGTGGGGGGGCAGGGTGGCTACACCTTC. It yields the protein CASSLVGGQGGYTF.